Listed here are 12 T cell receptor beta chains from one sample, sequenced in a study of a mutant IDH1 vaccine in newly diagnosed glioma. No antigens are known for them. Sequenced by immunoSEQ multiplex PCR; TCRdb stores in-frame clones only, minus some. The data contain tens of thousands of clones, 84% of them seen just once; the ten biggest clones take up roughly 2%. Time point here: week 11, during vaccination. Vaccination comprised doses that each held 300 ug of mutant IDH1 20-mer peptide, plus topical imiquimod. The sample consisted of PBMCs, taken from a glioma patient whose treatment included an IDH1 peptide vaccine. The receptors shown here come from a man aged 40-49 years with glioma.

The rearrangement joins TRBV18 to TRBJ2-7; D unclear. This CDR3 comprises 14 residues. Trimming shortened V by 5 bases and J by 3 bases, and 14 bases separated the two germline ends. Germline V gene data show CDR1 as KGHSH and CDR2 as LQKENI. This CDR3 is CASSSRDTRYEQYF. CDR3 in DNA: TGTGCCAGCTCATCCCGAGACACCCGCTACGAGCAGTACTTC.

The rearrangement links TRBV5-4 to TRBJ2-1; 11 bases are shared with TRBD2. The germline CDR1 and CDR2 sequences are SGHNT and YYREEE (reference sequence). V dropped 4 bases and J dropped 9; count of bases not matched to a gene: 12. This CDR3 is built from 16 residues. For the CDR3, the DNA is TGTGCCAGCAGCGCGGCCACTAGCGGGAGTCTCTTTGAGCAGTTCTTC. Translated: CASSAATSGSLFEQFF.

The chain uses TRBV7-6 and TRBJ2-2; D remains unclear. CDR1 and CDR2 from the germline V gene are SGHVS and FNYEAQ. The CDR3 spans 13 residues. V was shortened by 5 bases and J by 7 bases, with 11 bases between the two germline ends. The CDR3 bases are TGTGCCAGCAGCCCCTTGGGTGGCGGGGAGCTGTTTTTT. Translated, it gives CASSPLGGGELFF.

The chain links TRBV7-6 to TRBJ2-7; D gene ambiguous. V dropped 2 bases and J dropped 3 bases, with 8 bases sitting between them. Germline V gene data show CDR1 as SGHVS and CDR2 as FNYEAQ. There are 13 residues in the CDR3. The CDR3 region has the DNA TGTGCCAGCAGCTTAAATAGCCTCTACGAGCAGTACTTC. Its protein is CASSLNSLYEQYF. The variable domain in full, completed from reference TRBV7-6 and TRBJ2-7, reads GAGVSQSPRYKVTKRGQDVALRCDPISGHVSLYWYRQALGQGPEFLTYFNYEAQQDKSGLPNDRFSAERPEGSISTLTIQRTEQRDSAMYRCASSLNSLYEQYFGPGTRLTVT.

This clone was counted once. V is TRBV2 and J is TRBJ1-2; 8 nucleotides agree with TRBD1. V lost 9 bases to trimming and J lost 5 bases; unmatched junction nucleotides: 14. The CDR3 sequence is 15 residues long. Germline lookup yields CDR1 SNHLY and CDR2 FYNNEI. The CDR3 DNA reads TGTGCCAGTCAATACGGATCGACAGGGGTTTATGGCTACACCTTC. Protein sequence: CASQYGSTGVYGYTF.

The chain has TRBV4-1 and TRBJ1-3; D may be TRBD1 (5 bases). The CDR3 sequence is 18 residues long. The germline CDR1 and CDR2 sequences are MGHRA and YSYEKL. The V and J ends lost 1 base and 0 bases respectively, with 16 bases between them. The CDR3 DNA reads as TGCGCCAGCAGCCAAGGAGGCCAGGGACTATTCTCTGGAAACACCATATATTTT. Protein sequence: CASSQGGQGLFSGNTIYF.

V is TRBV2 and J is TRBJ1-5; D call uncertain. This CDR3 is 14 amino acids long. Germline CDR1 reads SNHLY; CDR2 reads FYNNEI. Trimming took off 3 bases at V and 3 bases at J, with 9 bases between the two ends. The CDR3: CASSELAINQPQHF. The CDR3 DNA follows: TGTGCCAGCAGTGAGTTGGCCATCAATCAGCCCCAGCATTTT.

This chain connects TRBV11-3 to TRBJ2-7; D may be TRBD2 (5 bases). The CDR3 is made up of 14 amino acids. Germline values: CDR1 SGHNT, CDR2 YENEEA. V lost 0 bases and J 5 bases, leaving 11 bases between the germline ends. CDR3 amino acids: CASSLDQLVNEQYF. CDR3 coding DNA: TGTGCCAGCAGCTTAGACCAACTAGTGAACGAGCAGTACTTC.

This chain links TRBV6-5 with TRBJ1-2; 8 bases agree with TRBD1. Trimming removed 4 bases from V and 4 bases from J; junction bases left unmatched: 5. The germline CDR1 and CDR2 sequences are MNHEY and SVGAGI. CDR3 length: 14 amino acids. CDR3 DNA: TGTGCCAGCAGTTTACAGGGGGGACGCTATGGCTACACCTTC. It yields the protein CASSLQGGRYGYTF.

This clone showed up just once. The V and J genes are TRBV6-1 and TRBJ2-7; D is perhaps TRBD2 (5 bases). The germline V gene has CDR1 MNHNS and CDR2 SASEGT. Trimming removed 7 bases at V and 4 bases at J, with 11 bases between. This CDR3 contains 12 residues. The CDR3 bases are TGTGCCAGCACCGGAGAGGGTTACGAGCAGTACTTC. Protein sequence: CASTGEGYEQYF.

This clone came up once. The V and J genes are TRBV7-2 and TRBJ2-7, with 8 positions matching TRBD1. Trimming took 2 bases from V and 12 from J; bases not matched to a gene: 9. The CDR3 runs 13 residues. From germline, CDR1 is SGHTA and CDR2 FQGNSA. CDR3 region: CASSLRRQGLAYF. As DNA, the CDR3 is TGTGCCAGCAGCTTACGCCGACAGGGGTTAGCGTACTTC.

The chain employs TRBV5-1 and TRBJ2-2; D assignment may be TRBD1 or TRBD2 (5 bases each). CDR1 is SGHRS and CDR2 is YFSETQ in the germline V gene. This CDR3 is 14 amino acids long. The V gene lost 7 bases and the J gene lost 0 bases, with 10 bases spanning the gap. CDR3 sequence: CASSGRTNTGELFF. Written as DNA, the CDR3 is TGCGCCAGCTCGGGGCGTACGAACACCGGGGAGCTGTTTTTT.